Each of the 6 T cell receptor beta chains below was sequenced from the same sample in a study of T-cell memory formation after mild COVID-19. TCRdb recomputed calls from the 5' RACE reads with MiXCR, one row per CDR3 protein. Of 180,000 or so distinct CDR3 sequences detected, approximately 16% appear once; the ten largest clones hold approximately 2.1%. The sequenced sample was PBMCs or a T cell subset sorted from them (not recorded which). The receptors stem from an adult woman who had mild COVID-19 (a few samples of this study predate the infection). Cell type and time point are not known.

This sequence joins TRBV4-3 and TRBJ1-4; D unresolved. CDR3 length: 17 amino acids. The germline V gene has CDR1 LGHNA and CDR2 YSLEER. With 0 bases removed from V and 3 bases from J, the gap between germline ends came to 14 bases. The CDR3 loop is CASSQDLSTVPNEKLFF. DNA for the CDR3: TGCGCCAGCAGCCAAGATCTCTCCACAGTCCCTAATGAAAAACTGTTTTTT.

This clonotype was detected many times. The chain couples TRBV6-5 to TRBJ1-1, with D tentatively TRBD1 (6 bases). Germline V CDR1 and CDR2: MNHEY, SVGAGI. CDR3 length equals 17 residues. V was trimmed by 5 bases and J by 3 bases, leaving 22 bases between them. The CDR3 protein is CASSTAKGGRGDTEAFF. CDR3 DNA: TGTGCCAGCAGTACGGCTAAGGGGGGGAGAGGCGACACTGAAGCTTTCTTT.

There are a few counts of this clonotype. The chain employs TRBV7-9 and TRBJ2-5; D is perhaps TRBD1 (5 bases). This CDR3 has 16 residues. Per the germline V gene, CDR1 is SEHNR and CDR2 is FQNEAQ (reference sequence). The ends were cut back, 0 bases at V and 1 base at J, with 12 bases in the middle. The CDR3 coding sequence is TGTGCCAGCAGCTTAGCGCAGGGAAGCCCCCAAGAGACCCAGTACTTC. Amino acid sequence: CASSLAQGSPQETQYF.

The chain recombines TRBV6-6 with TRBJ2-7, with TRBD1 matching 9 bases. Germline V lookup: CDR1 MNHNY, CDR2 SVGAGI (reference sequence). The V and J ends lost 0 bases and 7 bases, in that order; junction bases with no gene match: 4. This CDR3 region has 14 residues. The CDR3 coding sequence is TGTGCCAGCAGTTACTCAGGGACAGGGAAGGAGCAGTACTTC. This gives the protein CASSYSGTGKEQYF.

This clonotype showed up just a few times. This rearrangement joins TRBV4-1 to TRBJ2-5; 7 positions agree with TRBD1. This CDR3 has 15 amino acids. CDR1 MGHRA and CDR2 YSYEKL come from the germline V gene. The ends lost 4 bases at V and 5 bases at J; junction bases unmatched: 10. In DNA, the CDR3 is TGCGCCAGCAGCCTTGGTGACAGGGCGTACGAGACCCAGTACTTC. This gives the protein CASSLGDRAYETQYF.

This chain joins TRBV4-1 and TRBJ2-2; maybe TRBD1 (6 bases). The ends were cut back, 3 bases at V and 6 bases at J, with 17 bases in the middle. The CDR3 sequence is 16 residues long. The germline V gene encodes CDR1 MGHRA and CDR2 YSYEKL. The CDR3 DNA is TGCGCCAGCAGCCAGGACAGTGTTAGAATTCCCGGGGAGCTGTTTTTT. Protein: CASSQDSVRIPGELFF.